This T cell receptor (beta chain) was profiled in a study of T cell repertoires in cytomegalovirus infection. Study information: It can be stated that public TCR beta signatures indicated CMV infection as well as a matching HLA type. Study-wide results and caveats: Ex vivo responses were dominated by HLA-C-restricted CMV-specific TCR beta clonotypes.

Germline V CDR1 and CDR2: MNHEY, SVGEGT. Trimming took 0 bases from V and 4 from J; bases not matched to a gene: 11. This CDR3 comprises 18 residues. Each CDR3 protein is one row after TCRdb ran MiXCR on the reads. The sample lists fewer than 550,000 distinct CDR3 sequences, about 33% occurring once. This clonotype was recorded many times. Antigen: not known. This sequence was found in a human donor in good health (CMV status not recorded). Some clones in this sample may be carry-over from other donors' samples. Sequencing was carried out using PBMCs. The gene calls are TRBV6-2 or TRBV6-3 and TRBJ1-1; 10 nucleotides match TRBD1. The CDR3 sequence is CASSYSSGTGVGLTEAFF. CDR3 DNA: TGTGCCAGCAGTTACTCGAGTGGGACAGGGGTTGGTCTCACTGAAGCTTTCTTT.